The 3 T cell receptor beta chains in this list originate from one sample, sequenced in a study of T cell repertoires in cytomegalovirus infection. For these receptors, no antigen is known. From the reads, TCRdb called clonotypes with MiXCR, one entry per CDR3 protein. The sample holds about 900,000 distinct CDR3 sequences, less than 40% seen once. Sample: cultured CD8+ T cells from PBMCs, taken from culture after CMV antigen stimulation. The receptors stem from a human donor in good health (CMV status not recorded). Some clones in this sample may be carry-over from other donors' samples.

As to this clonotype: A read error may produce the germline difference seen at one junction end. The rearrangement joins TRBV7-6 to TRBJ2-6, with D possibly being TRBD1 or TRBD2 (5 bases each). The CDR3 has 17 amino acids. Germline CDR1 and CDR2: SGHVS and FNYEAQ. CDR3 protein: CASSPGTRASGANVLTF. DNA for the CDR3: TGTGCTAGCAGCCCCGGGACCCGAGCATCAGGGGCCAACGTCCTGACTTTC.

This clonotype was counted ten times or more. The chain combines TRBV7-6 with TRBJ2-7; 8 bases align to TRBD1. Unmatched junction bases numbered 11, after V lost 5 bases and J lost 2 bases. The germline V gene has CDR1 SGHVS and CDR2 FNYEAQ. The CDR3 is 16 residues long. For the CDR3, the DNA is TGTGCCAGCAGCCCGGCGGGACAGGCGAAAACCTACGAGCAGTACTTC. It encodes CASSPAGQAKTYEQYF.

This clonotype has a count of ten or more. The chain combines TRBV7-9 with TRBJ2-5, with D perhaps matching TRBD1 (6 bases). Trimming left V 3 bases short and J 2 bases short, with 22 bases between. This CDR3 region has 18 residues. Germline V CDR1 and CDR2: SEHNR, FQNEAQ (reference sequence). In DNA form, the CDR3 reads TGTGCCAGCAGCTTGGGACCCGGGACATGGATGAGGCAAGAGACCCAGTACTTC. Protein sequence: CASSLGPGTWMRQETQYF.